A selection of T cell receptor beta chains follows, all from one sample in a study of CDR3 diversity in severe acne. TCRdb passed the PCR reads through MiXCR, listing each CDR3 protein once. The sample lists 65,000 to 95,000 distinct CDR3 sequences, 51% occurring once. Source material: blood. These receptors all stem from a male donor in good health, without acne. CDR3s include the opening cysteine and the closing phenylalanine or tryptophan. The D gene is left open where the match is weak. The listing skips clone size in some rows; elsewhere it reads once, few, many or a size class.

TRBV12-3/TRBV12-4	TRBJ2-3	TRBD2	few	CASSKLAEGRDTQYF	TGTGCCAGCAGTAAACTAGCGGAGGGGCGTGATACGCAGTATTTT
TRBV7-6	TRBJ2-7	TRBD2	-	CASSGQGLADDPRSEQYF	TGTGCCAGCAGCGGCCAGGGACTAGCGGATGATCCGCGATCCGAGCAGTACTTC
TRBV7-2	TRBJ2-7	TRBD2	-	CASSVGGAYEQYF	TGTGCCAGCAGCGTTGGGGGGGCCTACGAGCAGTACTTC
TRBV4-1	TRBJ2-6	-	-	CASSQPPKGANVLTF	TGCGCCAGCAGCCAACCACCTAAAGGGGCCAACGTCCTGACTTTC
TRBV2	TRBJ2-2	TRBD2	-	CASSELGLAATGELFF	TGTGCCAGCAGTGAGTTGGGCCTAGCGGCCACCGGGGAGCTGTTTTTT
TRBV11-3	TRBJ1-4	TRBD1	-	CASATGREKLFF	TGTGCCAGCGCGACAGGGCGGGAAAAACTGTTTTTT
TRBV6-5	TRBJ2-7	-	-	CASSYIGGSSYEQYF	TGTGCCAGCAGTTACATCGGCGGAAGCTCCTACGAGCAGTACTTC
TRBV6-1	TRBJ2-1	TRBD1	-	CASSARDRDKRNEQFF	TGTGCCAGCAGTGCAAGGGACAGGGACAAACGCAATGAGCAGTTCTTC
TRBV6-5	TRBJ1-2	-	many	CRRGNYGYTF	TGTCGCAGGGGTAACTATGGCTACACCTTC
TRBV29-1	TRBJ2-5	-	-	CSAGRGWETQYF	TGCAGCGCCGGCAGGGGCTGGGAGACCCAGTACTTC
TRBV14	TRBJ2-2	TRBD2	-	CASSVREGRSGELFF	TGTGCCAGCAGCGTGCGGGAGGGCCGGTCCGGGGAGCTGTTTTTT
TRBV10-3	TRBJ1-2	TRBD1	-	CAISAGTGGDYGYTF	TGTGCCATCAGCGCCGGGACAGGGGGCGACTATGGCTACACCTTC
TRBV9	TRBJ1-1	-	few	CASSVYMNTEAFF	TGTGCCAGCAGCGTTTATATGAACACTGAAGCTTTCTTT